This T cell receptor (beta chain) was sequenced in a study of cytomegalovirus exposure and HLA in healthy donors. General study results and limits: Rare sequences made up most TCRs, while some public TCRs were found in many donors. According to a subsequent analysis, TCR clusters identified in the first cohort showed a tendency to co-occur across the 110 or so validation repertoires. The study flagged some 170 TCR beta chains as cytomegalovirus-associated.

Worth noting for this clone: Its antigen remains unidentified.

Method: immunoSEQ multiplex PCR; TCRdb's copy keeps in-frame clones and lacks some. The sample yields 180,000 or so clones, approximately 82% seen once. This TCR came from a woman aged 25 to 39 in good health and CMV-seropositive. The source material was PBMCs.

The CDR3 DNA follows: TGTGCCAGCAGCTTAGGCAGGACAGGGGGCAACGAGCAGTACTTC. Amino acid sequence: CASSLGRTGGNEQYF. The rearrangement links TRBV7-2 to TRBJ2-7, with TRBD1 matching 11 bases. Germline lookup yields CDR1 SGHTA and CDR2 FQGNSA. Trimming at V came to 1 base and at J to 5 bases, leaving 4 bases not matched to a gene. This CDR3 comprises 15 residues.